A selection of T cell receptor beta chains follows, all from one sample in a study of blood T cell repertoires in COVID-19. TCRdb's copy holds only in-frame clones and misses some; the assay was immunoSEQ multiplex PCR. The sample lists 95,000 to 150,000 clones, approximately 90% occurring once. Sequenced: peripheral blood. These receptors were collected from a man aged 35 to 55 with acute or convalescent COVID-19. Both conserved end residues are part of each CDR3. The order of the fields is V gene, J gene, clone size, D gene, CDR3 protein, CDR3 DNA. The D gene is left open where the match is weak. For some rows the clone size is stated as once, few or many, or as a class when expanded; others skip it.

TRBV7-9	TRBJ1-1	NA	NA	CASSLGSGTEAFF	TGTGCCAGCAGCTTAGGTTCCGGGACTGAAGCTTTCTTT
TRBV11-2	TRBJ2-3	NA	NA	CASSLSGDGDTQYF	TGTGCCAGCAGCTTGAGCGGAGACGGAGATACGCAGTATTTT
TRBV3-1/TRBV3-2	TRBJ1-1	once	NA	CASSQGAYTEAFF	TGTGCCAGCAGCCAAGGGGCCTACACTGAAGCTTTCTTT
TRBV19	TRBJ1-5	NA	TRBD1	CASRIQGDGPQHF	TGTGCCAGTAGAATACAGGGGGATGGGCCCCAGCATTTT
TRBV19	TRBJ2-1	NA	TRBD1	CASSIGQGSNEQFF	TGTGCCAGTAGTATCGGACAGGGTAGCAATGAGCAGTTCTTC
TRBV29-1	TRBJ2-1	NA	TRBD2	CSGSGTSGSGNEQFF	TGCAGCGGATCCGGGACTAGCGGGAGCGGCAATGAGCAGTTCTTC
TRBV2	TRBJ1-4	NA	NA	CASNSGATNEKLFF	TGTGCCAGCAATTCGGGTGCAACTAATGAAAAACTGTTTTTT
TRBV19	TRBJ1-2	NA	TRBD1	CASNRDRGADTLRGYTF	TGTGCCAGTAACCGGGACAGGGGTGCCGATACACTAAGAGGCTACACCTTC
TRBV19	TRBJ2-3	NA	TRBD1	CASSSQGESDTQYF	TGTGCCAGTAGTTCACAGGGGGAGTCAGATACGCAGTATTTT
TRBV7-2	TRBJ2-1	few	TRBD2	CASSTTRGTSGRAEQFF	TGTGCCAGCAGCACAACTCGCGGGACTAGCGGGAGAGCTGAGCAGTTCTTC
TRBV18	TRBJ2-6	NA	TRBD2	CASAGAGANVLTF	TGTGCCAGCGCGGGGGCTGGGGCCAACGTCCTGACTTTC
TRBV19	TRBJ1-2	NA	NA	CASSIGEGFYGYTF	TGTGCCAGTAGTATTGGAGAGGGTTTCTATGGCTACACCTTC
TRBV15	TRBJ1-4	NA	NA	CATSRSPGAGGNEKLFF	TGTGCCACCAGCAGATCACCGGGGGCGGGGGGTAATGAAAAACTGTTTTTT
TRBV2	TRBJ2-7	few	NA	CASMRDRTYEQYF	TGTGCCAGCATGCGGGACCGCACCTACGAGCAGTACTTC
TRBV3-1/TRBV3-2	TRBJ2-1	NA	TRBD1	CASSQEGQGAREQFF	TGTGCCAGCAGCCAAGAGGGACAGGGGGCGCGAGAGCAGTTCTTC
TRBV18	TRBJ2-2	once	TRBD1	CASSRTGEDTGELFF	TGTGCCAGCTCCAGGACAGGGGAGGACACCGGGGAGCTGTTTTTT
TRBV11-3	TRBJ2-2	many	TRBD2	CASSQSSGSAGELFF	TGTGCCAGCAGCCAATCCAGCGGGAGCGCCGGGGAGCTGTTTTTT
TRBV27	TRBJ1-2	NA	NA	CASSSGSYGYTF	TGTGCCAGCAGCTCGGGGAGCTATGGCTACACCTTC
TRBV19	TRBJ2-7	once	TRBD1	CASSIGAGQGAYEQYF	TGTGCCAGTAGTATAGGGGCCGGACAGGGAGCCTACGAGCAGTACTTC
TRBV7-9	TRBJ1-1	NA	NA	CASSRGGGVTEAFF	TGTGCCAGCAGCCGCGGGGGGGGCGTCACTGAAGCTTTCTTT
TRBV4-3	TRBJ2-1	once	NA	CASSQDRGLDEQFF	TGCGCCAGCAGCCAAGATCGGGGATTGGATGAGCAGTTCTTC
TRBV11-2	TRBJ1-5	NA	NA	CASSLQSNQPQHF	TGTGCCAGCAGCTTGCAGAGCAATCAGCCCCAGCATTTT
TRBV6-7	TRBJ1-6	NA	TRBD1	CASTQDRVRPGAYNSPLHF	TGTGCCAGCACCCAGGACAGGGTCCGACCGGGAGCCTATAATTCACCCCTCCACTTT
TRBV3-1/TRBV3-2	TRBJ1-1	NA	NA	CASSQDWRGTEAFF	TGTGCCAGCAGCCAAGATTGGAGAGGCACTGAAGCTTTCTTT
TRBV7-9	TRBJ1-4	NA	TRBD1	CASSLGGQGNEKLFF	TGTGCCAGCAGCTTAGGGGGACAGGGGAATGAAAAACTGTTTTTT
TRBV24-1	TRBJ2-1	NA	TRBD2	CATSDRSSGRVGEQFF	TGTGCCACCAGTGATCGATCTAGCGGGAGGGTGGGTGAGCAGTTCTTC
TRBV5-1	TRBJ2-7	NA	TRBD1	CASSKRTGGYEQYF	TGCGCCAGCAGCAAACGGACAGGGGGCTACGAGCAGTACTTC
TRBV27	TRBJ1-2	few	NA	CASSLLPMSTNFNYGYTF	TGTGCCAGCAGTTTGCTTCCAATGTCTACGAATTTTAACTATGGCTACACCTTC